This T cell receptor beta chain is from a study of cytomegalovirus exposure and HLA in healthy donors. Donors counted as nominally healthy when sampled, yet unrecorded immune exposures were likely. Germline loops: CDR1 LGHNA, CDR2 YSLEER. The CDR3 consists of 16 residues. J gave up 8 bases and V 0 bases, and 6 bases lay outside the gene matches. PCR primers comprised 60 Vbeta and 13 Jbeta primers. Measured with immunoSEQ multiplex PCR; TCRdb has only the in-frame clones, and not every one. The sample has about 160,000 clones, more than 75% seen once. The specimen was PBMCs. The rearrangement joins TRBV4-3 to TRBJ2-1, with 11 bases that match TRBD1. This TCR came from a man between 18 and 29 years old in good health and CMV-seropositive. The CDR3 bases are TGCGCCAGCAGCCAAGATATGGGGACAGGGGGGGATGAGCAGTTCTTC. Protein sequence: CASSQDMGTGGDEQFF.